This is a list of T cell receptor beta chains from one sample in a study of blood T cells in healthy people across ages. One entry per CDR3 protein, called by TCRdb with MiXCR from the 5' RACE reads. The sample lists about 640,000 distinct CDR3 sequences; over 40% were seen once. Material: blood. All receptors come from an elderly man in good health. Each CDR3 is given with its conserved first and last residue. The D gene is left open where the match is weak. Part of the rows lack a size; the others show once, few, many or a class for expanded clones.

v_call: TRBV4-1; d_call: -; clone_size: few; j_call: TRBJ2-3; cdr3_nt: TGCGCCAGCAGCCAGGGAGGTCTCCCAGATACGCAGTATTTT; cdr3_aa: CASSQGGLPDTQYF
v_call: TRBV6-6; d_call: TRBD1; clone_size: few; j_call: TRBJ2-7; cdr3_nt: TGTGCCAGCAGTTACCCCGGACAGGGGGCCGACGAGCAGTACTTC; cdr3_aa: CASSYPGQGADEQYF
v_call: TRBV7-2; d_call: -; clone_size: -; j_call: TRBJ1-5; cdr3_nt: TGTGCCAGCAGCTTCCAGACTAACAATCAGCCCCAGCATTTT; cdr3_aa: CASSFQTNNQPQHF
v_call: TRBV5-1; d_call: -; clone_size: many; j_call: TRBJ2-7; cdr3_nt: TGCGCCAGCAGCTTGGACAGCCTCTACGAGCAGTACTTC; cdr3_aa: CASSLDSLYEQYF
v_call: TRBV6-6; d_call: TRBD1; clone_size: few; j_call: TRBJ1-2; cdr3_nt: TGTGCCAGCATTAACGGACAGGCGAAGGGTCTTGGCTACACCTTC; cdr3_aa: CASINGQAKGLGYTF
v_call: TRBV7-2; d_call: -; clone_size: many; j_call: TRBJ2-5; cdr3_nt: TGTGCCAGCAGCTTGGGGTTGGGAGAGACCCAGTACTTC; cdr3_aa: CASSLGLGETQYF
v_call: TRBV7-2; d_call: -; clone_size: -; j_call: TRBJ2-1; cdr3_nt: TGTGCCAGCAGCTTAGCGCAGGGGCGGGGGCGCGGCCTTAGGGCCAATGAGCAGTTCTTC; cdr3_aa: CASSLAQGRGRGLRANEQFF
v_call: TRBV7-9; d_call: -; clone_size: -; j_call: TRBJ1-2; cdr3_nt: TGTGCCAGCAGCGCCAACTCCATTGGCAGTAGCTGCACCTTC; cdr3_aa: CASSANSIGSSCTF
v_call: TRBV20-1; d_call: -; clone_size: few; j_call: TRBJ2-2; cdr3_nt: TGCAGTGCTAGATCCCAGGGGAACACCGGGGAGCTGTTTTTT; cdr3_aa: CSARSQGNTGELFF
v_call: TRBV9; d_call: TRBD1; clone_size: many; j_call: TRBJ1-2; cdr3_nt: TGTGCCAGCAGCCCTAAGGACAGGGCCTATGGCTACACCTTC; cdr3_aa: CASSPKDRAYGYTF
v_call: TRBV20-1; d_call: TRBD2; clone_size: -; j_call: TRBJ2-5; cdr3_nt: TGCAGTGCTAGAGATGGGATGAGCGGGAGGGAAGAGACCCAGTACTTC; cdr3_aa: CSARDGMSGREETQYF
v_call: TRBV7-2; d_call: TRBD2; clone_size: -; j_call: TRBJ2-1; cdr3_nt: TGTGCCAGCAGCTCCCAAGCGGGGGTCTCCTACAATGAGCAGTTCTTC; cdr3_aa: CASSSQAGVSYNEQFF
v_call: TRBV6-2/TRBV6-3; d_call: TRBD2; clone_size: few; j_call: TRBJ2-7; cdr3_nt: TGTGCCAGCAGTTCGCCAGGTAGCGGGAGAAACGAGCAGTACTTC; cdr3_aa: CASSSPGSGRNEQYF
v_call: TRBV3-1; d_call: TRBD1; clone_size: -; j_call: TRBJ1-6; cdr3_nt: TGTGCCAGCAGCCAAGATGGGCAGGGGGCGAATTCACCCCTCCACTTT; cdr3_aa: CASSQDGQGANSPLHF
v_call: TRBV20-1; d_call: TRBD1; clone_size: -; j_call: TRBJ2-1; cdr3_nt: TGCAGTGCTCCCCATGCCGGGCGAGGGGGCGGATCCTACAATGAGCAGTTCTTC; cdr3_aa: CSAPHAGRGGGSYNEQFF
v_call: TRBV6-2/TRBV6-3; d_call: TRBD1; clone_size: few; j_call: TRBJ2-2; cdr3_nt: TGTGCCAGCAGTTCAACAGGGGCGCACACCGGGGAGCTGTTTTTT; cdr3_aa: CASSSTGAHTGELFF
v_call: TRBV4-2; d_call: TRBD1; clone_size: -; j_call: TRBJ1-5; cdr3_nt: TGTGCCAGCAGCCGCCACCAGGACAGGAGTCAGCCCCAGCATTTT; cdr3_aa: CASSRHQDRSQPQHF
v_call: TRBV5-8; d_call: TRBD2; clone_size: -; j_call: TRBJ2-3; cdr3_nt: TGTGCCAGCAGCTGGGGACTAGCGGAAAGCACAGATACGCAGTATTTT; cdr3_aa: CASSWGLAESTDTQYF
v_call: TRBV28; d_call: -; clone_size: -; j_call: TRBJ1-2; cdr3_nt: TGTGCCAGCAGTTTACCAGGACAATCCCTCTATGGCTACACCTTC; cdr3_aa: CASSLPGQSLYGYTF
v_call: TRBV3-1; d_call: -; clone_size: few; j_call: TRBJ1-1; cdr3_nt: TGTGCCAGCAGCCTGGACAGTTCCACTGAAGCTTTCTTT; cdr3_aa: CASSLDSSTEAFF
v_call: TRBV19; d_call: TRBD1; clone_size: -; j_call: TRBJ2-3; cdr3_nt: TGTGCCAGTACTCCGGACAGGCTAGATACGCAGTATTTT; cdr3_aa: CASTPDRLDTQYF
v_call: TRBV6-5; d_call: TRBD1; clone_size: -; j_call: TRBJ1-1; cdr3_nt: TGTGCCAGCAGTCGGACAGGGTCCACTGAAGCTTTCTTT; cdr3_aa: CASSRTGSTEAFF
v_call: TRBV7-9; d_call: TRBD1; clone_size: -; j_call: TRBJ2-6; cdr3_nt: TGTGCCAGCACCGCCGACAGGGCCCCCTCTGGGGCCAACGTCCTGACTTTC; cdr3_aa: CASTADRAPSGANVLTF
v_call: TRBV5-1; d_call: -; clone_size: -; j_call: TRBJ1-6; cdr3_nt: TGCGCCAGCAGCATAACCACAGGGAATTCACCCCTCCACTTT; cdr3_aa: CASSITTGNSPLHF
v_call: TRBV7-9; d_call: -; clone_size: -; j_call: TRBJ2-7; cdr3_nt: TGTGCCAGCAGCTTAGATAAAGGCACTAGGTCCTACGAGCAGTACTTC; cdr3_aa: CASSLDKGTRSYEQYF